The present T cell receptor beta chain was sequenced within a study of naive and memory T cell subsets. The germline gives CDR1 KGHSH, CDR2 LQKENI. The CDR3 is 15 amino acids. Trimming left V 6 bases short and J 4 bases short, with 18 bases between. Both TRBC1 and TRBC2 were covered by a beta constant-region primer of two equimolar oligonucleotides. Nested alpha and beta constant-region primers with the SP2 primer drove four PCR rounds on ligated cDNA. One entry per CDR3 protein results from TCRdb running MiXCR on the UMI-ligation and nested PCR reads. The sample has 95,000 to 150,000 distinct CDR3 sequences, around 35% seen once.

The sequencing sample was made of central memory CD4+ T cells from blood. The chain recombines TRBV18 with TRBJ1-1; D is perhaps TRBD1 (5 bases). This clonotype was sampled from a human donor in good health. In DNA, the CDR3 is TGTGCCAGCTCGCCAAACAGGAATTCGGGCACTGAAGCTTTCTTT. This gives the protein CASSPNRNSGTEAFF.